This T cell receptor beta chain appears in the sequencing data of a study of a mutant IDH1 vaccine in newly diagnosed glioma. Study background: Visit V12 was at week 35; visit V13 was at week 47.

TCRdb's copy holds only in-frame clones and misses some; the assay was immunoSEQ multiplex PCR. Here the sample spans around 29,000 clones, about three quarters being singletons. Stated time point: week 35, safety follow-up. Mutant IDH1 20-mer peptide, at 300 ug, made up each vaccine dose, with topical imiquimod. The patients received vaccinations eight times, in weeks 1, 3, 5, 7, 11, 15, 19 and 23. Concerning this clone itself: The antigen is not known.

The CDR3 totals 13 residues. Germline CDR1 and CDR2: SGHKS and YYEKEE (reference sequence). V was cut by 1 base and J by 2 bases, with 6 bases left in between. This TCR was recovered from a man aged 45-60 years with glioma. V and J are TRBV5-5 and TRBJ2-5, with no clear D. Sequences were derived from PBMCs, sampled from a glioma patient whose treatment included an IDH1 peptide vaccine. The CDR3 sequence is CASSLSPQETQYF. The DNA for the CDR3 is TGTGCCAGCAGCTTGAGTCCACAAGAGACCCAGTACTTC.